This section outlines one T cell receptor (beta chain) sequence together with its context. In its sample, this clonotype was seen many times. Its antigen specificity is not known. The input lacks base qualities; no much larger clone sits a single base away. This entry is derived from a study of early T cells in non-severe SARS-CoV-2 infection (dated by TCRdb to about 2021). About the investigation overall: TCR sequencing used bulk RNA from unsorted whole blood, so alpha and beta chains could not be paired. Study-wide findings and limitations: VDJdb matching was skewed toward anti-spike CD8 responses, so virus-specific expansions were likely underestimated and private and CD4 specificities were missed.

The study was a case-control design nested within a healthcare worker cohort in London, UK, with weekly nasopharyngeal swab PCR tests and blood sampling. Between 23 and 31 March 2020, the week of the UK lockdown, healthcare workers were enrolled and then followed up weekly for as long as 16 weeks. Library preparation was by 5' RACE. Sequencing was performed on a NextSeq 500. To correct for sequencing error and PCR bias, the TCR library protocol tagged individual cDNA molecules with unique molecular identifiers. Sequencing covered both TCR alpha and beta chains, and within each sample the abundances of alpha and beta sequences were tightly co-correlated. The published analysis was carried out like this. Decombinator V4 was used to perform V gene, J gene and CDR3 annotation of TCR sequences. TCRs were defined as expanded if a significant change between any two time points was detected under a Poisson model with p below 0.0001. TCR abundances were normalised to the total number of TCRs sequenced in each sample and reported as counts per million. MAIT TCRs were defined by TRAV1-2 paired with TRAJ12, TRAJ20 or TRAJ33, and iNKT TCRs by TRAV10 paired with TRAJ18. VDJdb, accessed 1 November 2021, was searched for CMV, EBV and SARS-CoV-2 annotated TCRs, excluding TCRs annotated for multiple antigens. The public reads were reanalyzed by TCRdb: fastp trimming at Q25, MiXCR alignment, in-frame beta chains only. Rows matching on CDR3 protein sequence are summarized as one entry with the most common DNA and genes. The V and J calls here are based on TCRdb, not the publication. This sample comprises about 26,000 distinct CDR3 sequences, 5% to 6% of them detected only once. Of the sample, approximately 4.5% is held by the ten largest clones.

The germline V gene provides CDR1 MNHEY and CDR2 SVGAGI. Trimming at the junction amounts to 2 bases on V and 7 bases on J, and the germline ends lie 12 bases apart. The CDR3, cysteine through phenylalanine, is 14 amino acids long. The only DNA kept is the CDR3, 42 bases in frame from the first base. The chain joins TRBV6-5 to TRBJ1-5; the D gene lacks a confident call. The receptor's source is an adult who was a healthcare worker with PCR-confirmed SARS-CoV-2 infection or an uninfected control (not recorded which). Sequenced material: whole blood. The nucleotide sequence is TGTGCCAGCAGTTACCCCGAAGGGTTCCAGCCCCAGCATTTT. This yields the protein CASSYPEGFQPQHF.